This T cell receptor (beta chain) derives from a study of cytomegalovirus exposure and HLA in healthy donors. Worth noting for this clone: The antigen remains undetermined.

The PCR employed 60 Vbeta primers together with 13 Jbeta primers. TCRdb keeps only in-frame clones here, not all; method: immunoSEQ multiplex PCR. This table has around 170,000 clones, 82% appearing once. V was clipped by 4 bases and J by 4 bases, with 19 bases between them. CDR3 length: 15 residues. Germline V lookup: CDR1 SQVTM, CDR2 ANQGSEA. Overall study findings and caveats: Associated with cytomegalovirus, according to the listing, were 150 to 200 TCR beta chains.

Sequenced material: PBMCs. This sequence was found in a woman between 50 and 59 years old in good health and CMV-seronegative. The chain recombines TRBV29-1 with TRBJ2-5, with D perhaps TRBD1 (5 bases). CDR3: CSVVGQDTDGETQYF. The CDR3 DNA follows: TGCAGCGTTGTCGGGCAGGACACCGACGGAGAGACCCAGTACTTC.